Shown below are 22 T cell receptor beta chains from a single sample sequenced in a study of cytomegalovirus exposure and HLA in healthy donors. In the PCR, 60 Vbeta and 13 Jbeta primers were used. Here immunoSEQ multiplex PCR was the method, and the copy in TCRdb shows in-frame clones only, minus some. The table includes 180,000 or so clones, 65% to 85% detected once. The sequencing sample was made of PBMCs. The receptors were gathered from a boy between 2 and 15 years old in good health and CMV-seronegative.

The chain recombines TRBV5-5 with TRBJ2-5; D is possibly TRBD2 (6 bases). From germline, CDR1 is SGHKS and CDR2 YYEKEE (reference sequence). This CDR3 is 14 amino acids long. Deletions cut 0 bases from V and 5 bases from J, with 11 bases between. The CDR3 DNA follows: TGTGCCAGCAGCTTGGTCCCGGGGAGGGAGACCCAGTACTTC. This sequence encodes CASSLVPGRETQYF.

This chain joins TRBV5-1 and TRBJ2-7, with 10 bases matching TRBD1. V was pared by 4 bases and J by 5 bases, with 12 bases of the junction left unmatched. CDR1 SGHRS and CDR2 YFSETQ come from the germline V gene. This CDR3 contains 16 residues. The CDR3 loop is CASSPIPGQGMNEQYF. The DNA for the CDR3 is TGCGCCAGCAGCCCTATTCCGGGACAGGGGATGAACGAGCAGTACTTC.

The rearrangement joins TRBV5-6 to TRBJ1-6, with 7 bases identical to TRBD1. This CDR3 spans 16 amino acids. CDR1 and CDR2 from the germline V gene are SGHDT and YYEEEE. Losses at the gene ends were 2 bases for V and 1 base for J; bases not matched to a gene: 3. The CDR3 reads CASSFRTGSYNSPLHF. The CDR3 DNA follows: TGTGCCAGCAGCTTCAGGACAGGATCCTATAATTCACCCCTCCACTTT.

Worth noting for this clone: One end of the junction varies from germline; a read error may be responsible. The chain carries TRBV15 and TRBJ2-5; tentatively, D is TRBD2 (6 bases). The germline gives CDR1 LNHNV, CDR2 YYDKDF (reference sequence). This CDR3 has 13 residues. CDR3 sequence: CATSGETTGEQYF. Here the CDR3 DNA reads TGTGCCACCAGCGGAGAAACCACGGGGGAGCAGTACTTC.

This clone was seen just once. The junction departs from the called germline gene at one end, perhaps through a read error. The chain's CDR3 is CASSFTGGSGANGLTF. CDR3 nucleotide sequence: TGTGCCAGTAGTTTTACAGGGGGCTCTGGGGCCAACGGCCTGACTTTC. The rearrangement uses TRBV19 and TRBJ2-6, with TRBD1 identical over 9 bases. Germline V CDR1 and CDR2: LNHDA, SQIVND (reference sequence). The CDR3 runs 16 residues.

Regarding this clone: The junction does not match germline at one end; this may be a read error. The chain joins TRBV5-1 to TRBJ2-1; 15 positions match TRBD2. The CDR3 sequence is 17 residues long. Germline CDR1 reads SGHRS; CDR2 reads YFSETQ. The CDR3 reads CASSWGLAGGNYSEQFF. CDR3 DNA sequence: TGCGCCAGCAGCTGGGGACTAGCGGGGGGAAATTACAGTGAGCAGTTCTTC.

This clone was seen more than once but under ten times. The CDR3, as DNA: TGTGCCAGCAGCCCCGGAGGGTCTTATGACACTGAAGCTTTCTTT. Its protein is CASSPGGSYDTEAFF. The chain carries TRBV7-3 and TRBJ1-1; D unclear. Germline-derived CDR1 and CDR2 are SGHTA and FQGTGA. CDR3 length: 15 residues. The germline V and J ends were trimmed by 5 bases and 3 bases, with 16 bases remaining between them. Together with reference TRBV7-3 and TRBJ1-1, the CDR3 gives the full variable domain: GAGVSQTPSNKVTEKGKYVELRCDPISGHTALYWYRQSLGQGPEFLIYFQGTGAADDSGLPNDRFFAVRPEGSVSTLKIQRTERGDSAVYLCASSPGGSYDTEAFFGQGTRLTVV.

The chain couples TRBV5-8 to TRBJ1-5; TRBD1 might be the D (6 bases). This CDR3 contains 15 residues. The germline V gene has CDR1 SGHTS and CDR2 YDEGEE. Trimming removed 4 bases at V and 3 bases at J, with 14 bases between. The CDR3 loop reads CASSAGTHSNQPQHF. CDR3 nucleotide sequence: TGTGCCAGCAGCGCCGGGACACACTCCAATCAGCCCCAGCATTTT.

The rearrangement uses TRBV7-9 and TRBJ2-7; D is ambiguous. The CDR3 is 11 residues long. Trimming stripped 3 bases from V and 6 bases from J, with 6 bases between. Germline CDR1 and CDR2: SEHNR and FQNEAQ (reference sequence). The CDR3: CASSFISEQYF. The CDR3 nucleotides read TGTGCCAGCAGCTTTATCAGCGAGCAGTACTTC.

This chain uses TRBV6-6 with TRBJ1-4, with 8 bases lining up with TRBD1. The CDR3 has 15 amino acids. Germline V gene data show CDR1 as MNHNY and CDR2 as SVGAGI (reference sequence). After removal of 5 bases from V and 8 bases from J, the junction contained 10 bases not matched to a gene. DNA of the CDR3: TGTGCCAGCAGTCCCCCCCAGGGGGCGGAGGAAAAACTGTTTTTT. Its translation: CASSPPQGAEEKLFF.

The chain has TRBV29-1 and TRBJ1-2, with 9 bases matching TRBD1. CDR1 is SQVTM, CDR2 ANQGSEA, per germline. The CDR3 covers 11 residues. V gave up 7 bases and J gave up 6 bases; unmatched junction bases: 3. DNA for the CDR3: TGCAGCGCCGGGACAGGGAATGGCTACACCTTC. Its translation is CSAGTGNGYTF.

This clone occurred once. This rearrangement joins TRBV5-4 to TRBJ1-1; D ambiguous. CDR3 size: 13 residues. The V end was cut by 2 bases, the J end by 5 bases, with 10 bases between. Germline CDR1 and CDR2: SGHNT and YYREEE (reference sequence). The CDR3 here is CASSFSGSTEAFF. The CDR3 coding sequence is TGTGCCAGCAGCTTCAGCGGGTCAACTGAAGCTTTCTTT. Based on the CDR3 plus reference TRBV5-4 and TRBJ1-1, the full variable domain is ETGVTQSPTHLIKTRGQQVTLRCSSQSGHNTVSWYQQALGQGPQFIFQYYREEENGRGNFPPRFSGLQFPNYSSELNVNALELDDSALYLCASSFSGSTEAFFGQGTRLTVV.

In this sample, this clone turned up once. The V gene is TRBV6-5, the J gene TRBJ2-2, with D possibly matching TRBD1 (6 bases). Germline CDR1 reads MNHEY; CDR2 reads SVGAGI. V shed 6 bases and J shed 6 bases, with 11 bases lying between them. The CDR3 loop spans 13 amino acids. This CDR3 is CASRANRAGELFF. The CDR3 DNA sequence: TGTGCCAGCAGAGCGAACAGGGCCGGGGAGCTGTTTTTT.

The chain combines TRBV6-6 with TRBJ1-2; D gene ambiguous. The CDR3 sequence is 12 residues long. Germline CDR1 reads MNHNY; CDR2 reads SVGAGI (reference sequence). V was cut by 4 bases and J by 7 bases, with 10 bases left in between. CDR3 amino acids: CASSSGSVGYTF. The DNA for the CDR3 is TGTGCCAGCAGTTCCGGGTCGGTTGGCTACACCTTC.

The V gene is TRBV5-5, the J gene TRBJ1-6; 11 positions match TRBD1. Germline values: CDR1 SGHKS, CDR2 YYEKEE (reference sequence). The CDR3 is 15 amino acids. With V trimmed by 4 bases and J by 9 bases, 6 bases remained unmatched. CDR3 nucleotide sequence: TGTGCCAGCAGCATCGGGACAGGGGGAATTTCACCCCTCCACTTT. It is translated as CASSIGTGGISPLHF.

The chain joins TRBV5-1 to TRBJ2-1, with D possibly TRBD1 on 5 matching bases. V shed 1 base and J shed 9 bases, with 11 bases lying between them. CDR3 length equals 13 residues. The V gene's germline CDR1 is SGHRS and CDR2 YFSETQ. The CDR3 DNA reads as TGCGCCAGCAGCTTGAGTCAGGGCAGTGAGCAGTTCTTC. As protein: CASSLSQGSEQFF.

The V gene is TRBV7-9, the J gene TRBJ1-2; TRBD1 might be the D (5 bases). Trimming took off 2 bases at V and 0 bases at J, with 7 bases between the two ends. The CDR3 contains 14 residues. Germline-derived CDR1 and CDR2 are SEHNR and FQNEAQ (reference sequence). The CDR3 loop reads CASSLPGSNYGYTF. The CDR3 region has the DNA TGTGCCAGCAGCTTACCAGGGTCTAACTATGGCTACACCTTC. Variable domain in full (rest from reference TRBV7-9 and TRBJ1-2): DTGVSQNPRHKITKRGQNVTFRCDPISEHNRLYWYRQTLGQGPEFLTYFQNEAQLEKSRLLSDRFSAERPKGSFSTLEIQRTEQGDSAMYLCASSLPGSNYGYTFGSGTRLTVV.

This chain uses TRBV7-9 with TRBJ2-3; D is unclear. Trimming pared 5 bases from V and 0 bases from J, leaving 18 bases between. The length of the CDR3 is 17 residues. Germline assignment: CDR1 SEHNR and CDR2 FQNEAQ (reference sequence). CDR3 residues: CASSARPSAPSTDTQYF. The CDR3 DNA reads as TGTGCCAGCAGCGCCCGCCCCAGCGCCCCTAGCACAGATACGCAGTATTTT.

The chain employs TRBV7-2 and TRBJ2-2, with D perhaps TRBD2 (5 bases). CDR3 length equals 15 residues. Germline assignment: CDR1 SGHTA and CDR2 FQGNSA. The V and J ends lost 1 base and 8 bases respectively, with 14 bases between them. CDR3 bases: TGTGCCAGCAGCTTAGTCAGGACTCTGGGTGGGGAGCTGTTTTTT. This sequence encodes CASSLVRTLGGELFF.

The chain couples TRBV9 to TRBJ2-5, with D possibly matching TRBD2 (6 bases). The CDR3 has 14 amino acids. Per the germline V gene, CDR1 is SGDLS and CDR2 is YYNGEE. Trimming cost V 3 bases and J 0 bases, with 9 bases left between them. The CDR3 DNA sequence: TGTGCCAGCAGCGGACGGGGGTACCAAGAGACCCAGTACTTC. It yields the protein CASSGRGYQETQYF.

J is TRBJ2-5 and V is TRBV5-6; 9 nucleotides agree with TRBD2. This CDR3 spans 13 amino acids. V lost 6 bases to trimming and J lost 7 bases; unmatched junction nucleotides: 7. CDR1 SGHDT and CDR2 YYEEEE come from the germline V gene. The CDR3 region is CASTPRRGGTQYF. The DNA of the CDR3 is TGTGCCAGCACCCCCCGGCGGGGGGGGACCCAGTACTTC. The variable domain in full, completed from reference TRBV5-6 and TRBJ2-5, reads DAGVTQSPTHLIKTRGQQVTLRCSPKSGHDTVSWYQQALGQGPQFIFQYYEEEERQRGNFPDRFSGHQFPNYSSELNVNALLLGDSALYLCASTPRRGGTQYFGPGTRLLVL.

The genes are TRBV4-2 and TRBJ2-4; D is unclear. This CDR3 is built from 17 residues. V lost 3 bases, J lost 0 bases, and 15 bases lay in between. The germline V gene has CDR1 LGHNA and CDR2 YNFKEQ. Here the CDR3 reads CASSHPGPLLAKNIQYF. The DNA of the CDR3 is TGTGCCAGCAGCCACCCCGGTCCCCTCTTAGCCAAAAACATTCAGTACTTC.